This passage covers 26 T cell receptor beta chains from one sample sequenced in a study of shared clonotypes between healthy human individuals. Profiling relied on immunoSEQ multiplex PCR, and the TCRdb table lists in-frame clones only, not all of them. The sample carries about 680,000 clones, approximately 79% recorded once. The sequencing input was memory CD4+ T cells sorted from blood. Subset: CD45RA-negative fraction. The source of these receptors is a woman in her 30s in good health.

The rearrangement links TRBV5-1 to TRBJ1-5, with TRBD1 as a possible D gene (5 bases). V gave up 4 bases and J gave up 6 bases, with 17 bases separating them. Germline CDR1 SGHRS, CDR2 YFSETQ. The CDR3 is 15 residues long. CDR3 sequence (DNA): TGCGCCAGCAGCCTGCTCGGTCTCGGGGCTCAGCCCCAGCATTTT. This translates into CASSLLGLGAQPQHF.

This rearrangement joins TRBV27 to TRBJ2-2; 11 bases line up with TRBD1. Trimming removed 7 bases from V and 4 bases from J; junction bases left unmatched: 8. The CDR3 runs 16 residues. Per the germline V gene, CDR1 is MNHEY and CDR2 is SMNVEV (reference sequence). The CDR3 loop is CASTTKGTGGTGELFF. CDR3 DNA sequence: TGTGCCAGCACCACTAAAGGGACAGGGGGCACCGGGGAGCTGTTTTTT.

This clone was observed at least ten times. The CDR3 region is CASSLGLSGLQYF. CDR3 bases: TGTGCCAGCAGCTTAGGTCTTTCCGGCCTGCAGTACTTC. The rearrangement uses TRBV7-9 and TRBJ2-7, with D unclear. This CDR3 region has 13 residues. Trimming cost V 1 base and J 9 bases, with 13 bases left between them. Per germline, CDR1 SEHNR and CDR2 FQNEAQ (reference sequence).

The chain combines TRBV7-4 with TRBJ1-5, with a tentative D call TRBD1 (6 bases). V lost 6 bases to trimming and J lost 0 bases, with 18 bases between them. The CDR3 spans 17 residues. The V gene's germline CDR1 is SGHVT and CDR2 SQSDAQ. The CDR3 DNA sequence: TGTGCCAGCAGGGTTCCGGGACACCTCTATAGCAATCAGCCCCAGCATTTT. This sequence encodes CASRVPGHLYSNQPQHF.

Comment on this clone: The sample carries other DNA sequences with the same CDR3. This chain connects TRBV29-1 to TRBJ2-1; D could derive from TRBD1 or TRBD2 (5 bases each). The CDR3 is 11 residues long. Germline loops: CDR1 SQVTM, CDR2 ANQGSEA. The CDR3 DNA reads TGCAGTGGGACGGATTACAATGAGCAGTTCTTC. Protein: CSGTDYNEQFF.

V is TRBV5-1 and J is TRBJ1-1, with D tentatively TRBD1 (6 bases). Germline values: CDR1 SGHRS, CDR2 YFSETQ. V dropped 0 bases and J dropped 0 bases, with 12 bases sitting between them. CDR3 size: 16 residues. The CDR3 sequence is CASSLVGGSLNTEAFF. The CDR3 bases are TGCGCCAGCAGCTTGGTAGGGGGGTCGCTGAACACTGAAGCTTTCTTT.

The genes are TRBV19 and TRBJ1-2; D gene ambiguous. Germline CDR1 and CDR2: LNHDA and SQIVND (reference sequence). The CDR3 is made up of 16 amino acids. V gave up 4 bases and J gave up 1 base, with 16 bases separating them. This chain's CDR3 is CASSTLAEEGNYGYTF. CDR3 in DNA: TGTGCCAGTAGTACCCTCGCCGAGGAAGGTAACTATGGCTACACCTTC.

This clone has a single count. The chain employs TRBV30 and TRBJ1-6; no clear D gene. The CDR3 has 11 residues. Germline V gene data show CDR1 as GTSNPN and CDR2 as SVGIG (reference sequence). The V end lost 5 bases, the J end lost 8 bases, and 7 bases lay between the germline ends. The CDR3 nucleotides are TGTGCCTGGGGCCCTTATTCACCCCTCCACTTT. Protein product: CAWGPYSPLHF. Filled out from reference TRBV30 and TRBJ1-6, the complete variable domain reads SQTIHQWPATLVQPVGSPLSLECTVEGTSNPNLYWYRQAAGRGLQLLFYSVGIGQISSEVPQNLSASRPQDRQFILSSKKLLLSDSGFYLCAWGPYSPLHFGNGTRLTVT.

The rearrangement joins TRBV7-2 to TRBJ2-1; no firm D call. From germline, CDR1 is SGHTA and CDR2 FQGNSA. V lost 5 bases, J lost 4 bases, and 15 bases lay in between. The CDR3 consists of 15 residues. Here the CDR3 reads CASSRVALTYNEQFF. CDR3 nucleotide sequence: TGTGCCAGCAGCCGGGTGGCTCTAACATACAATGAGCAGTTCTTC.

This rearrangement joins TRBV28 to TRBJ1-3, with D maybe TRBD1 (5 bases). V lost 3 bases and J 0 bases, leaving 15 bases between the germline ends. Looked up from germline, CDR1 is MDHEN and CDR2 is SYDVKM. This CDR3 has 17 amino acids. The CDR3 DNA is TGTGCCAGCAGTTTTCTCTTGGGGGTGGGCTCTGGAAACACCATATATTTT. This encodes CASSFLLGVGSGNTIYF.

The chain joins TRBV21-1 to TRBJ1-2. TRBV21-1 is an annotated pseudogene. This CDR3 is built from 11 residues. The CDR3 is CASSTSYGYTF. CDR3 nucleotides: TGTGCCAGCAGCACTTCCTATGGCTACACCTTC.

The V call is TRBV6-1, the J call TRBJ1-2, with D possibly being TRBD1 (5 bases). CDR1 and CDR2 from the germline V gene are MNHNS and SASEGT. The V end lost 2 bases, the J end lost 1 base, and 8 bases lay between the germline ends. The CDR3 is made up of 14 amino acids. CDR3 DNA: TGTGCCAGCAGTGAAACCAGGGTTAACTATGGCTACACCTTC. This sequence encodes CASSETRVNYGYTF.

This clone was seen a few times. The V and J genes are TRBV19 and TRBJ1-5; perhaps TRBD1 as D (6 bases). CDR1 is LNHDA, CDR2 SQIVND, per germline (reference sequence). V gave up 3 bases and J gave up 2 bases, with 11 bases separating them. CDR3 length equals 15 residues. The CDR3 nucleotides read TGTGCCAGTAGTATGACAGGAAATCGCAATCAGCCCCAGCATTTT. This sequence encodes CASSMTGNRNQPQHF.

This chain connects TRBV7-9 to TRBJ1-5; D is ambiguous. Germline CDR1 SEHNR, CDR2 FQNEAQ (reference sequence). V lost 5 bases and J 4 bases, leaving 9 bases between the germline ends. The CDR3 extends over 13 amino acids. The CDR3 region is CASSQTGNQPQHF. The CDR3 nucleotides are TGTGCCAGCAGCCAAACGGGGAATCAGCCCCAGCATTTT.

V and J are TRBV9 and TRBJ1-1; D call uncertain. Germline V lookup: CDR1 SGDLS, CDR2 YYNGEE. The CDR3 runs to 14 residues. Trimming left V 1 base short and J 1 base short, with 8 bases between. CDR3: CASSVLPGNTEAFF. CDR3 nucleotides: TGTGCCAGCAGCGTACTTCCGGGGAACACTGAAGCTTTCTTT.

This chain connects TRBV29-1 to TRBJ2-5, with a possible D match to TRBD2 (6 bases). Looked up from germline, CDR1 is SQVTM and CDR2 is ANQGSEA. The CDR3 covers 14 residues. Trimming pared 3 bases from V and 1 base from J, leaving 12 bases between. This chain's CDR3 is CSVEGSSGQETQYF. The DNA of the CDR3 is TGCAGCGTTGAGGGTAGTAGCGGCCAAGAGACCCAGTACTTC.

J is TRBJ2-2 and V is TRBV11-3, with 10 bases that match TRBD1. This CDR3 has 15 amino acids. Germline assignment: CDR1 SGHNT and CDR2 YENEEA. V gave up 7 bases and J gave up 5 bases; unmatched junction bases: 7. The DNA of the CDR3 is TGTGCCAGCACCCCCGGGACAGGGGTAACCGGGGAGCTGTTTTTT. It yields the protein CASTPGTGVTGELFF.

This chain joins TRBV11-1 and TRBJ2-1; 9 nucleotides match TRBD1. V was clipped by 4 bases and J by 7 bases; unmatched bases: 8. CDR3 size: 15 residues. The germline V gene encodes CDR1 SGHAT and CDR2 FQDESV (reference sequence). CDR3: CASSYRDRELNEQFF. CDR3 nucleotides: TGTGCCAGCAGCTACCGGGACAGGGAATTAAATGAGCAGTTCTTC.

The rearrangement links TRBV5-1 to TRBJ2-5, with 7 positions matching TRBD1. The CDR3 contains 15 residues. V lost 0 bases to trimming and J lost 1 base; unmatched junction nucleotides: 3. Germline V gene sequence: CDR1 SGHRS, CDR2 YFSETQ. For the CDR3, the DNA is TGCGCCAGCAGCTTGGCTACAGGGGTCCAAGAGACCCAGTACTTC. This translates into CASSLATGVQETQYF.

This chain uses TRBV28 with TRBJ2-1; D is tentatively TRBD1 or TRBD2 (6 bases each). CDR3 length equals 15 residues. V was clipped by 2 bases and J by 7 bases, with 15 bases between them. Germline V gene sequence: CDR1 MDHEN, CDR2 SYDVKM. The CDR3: CASSLAPGEVNEQFF. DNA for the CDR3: TGTGCCAGCAGTTTAGCCCCAGGGGAGGTAAATGAGCAGTTCTTC.

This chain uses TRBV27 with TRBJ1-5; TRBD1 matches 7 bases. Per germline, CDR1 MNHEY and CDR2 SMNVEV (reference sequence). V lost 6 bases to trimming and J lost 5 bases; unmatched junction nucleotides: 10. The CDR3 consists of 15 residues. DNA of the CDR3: TGTGCCAGCAGCCCACTCCGGGACAGTTATCAGCCCCAGCATTTT. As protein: CASSPLRDSYQPQHF.

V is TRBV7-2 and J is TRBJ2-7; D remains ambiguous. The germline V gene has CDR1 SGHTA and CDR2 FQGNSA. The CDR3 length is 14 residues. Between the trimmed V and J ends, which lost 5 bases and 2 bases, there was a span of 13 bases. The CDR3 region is CASSALWNPYEQYF. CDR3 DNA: TGTGCCAGCAGCGCACTTTGGAATCCCTACGAGCAGTACTTC.

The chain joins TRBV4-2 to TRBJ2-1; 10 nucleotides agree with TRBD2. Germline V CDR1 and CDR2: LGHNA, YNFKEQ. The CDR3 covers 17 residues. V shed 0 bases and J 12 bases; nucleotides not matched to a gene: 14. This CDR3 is CASSQDLAGVSTAVQFF. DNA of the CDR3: TGTGCCAGCAGCCAAGATCTAGCGGGAGTTTCGACGGCTGTGCAGTTCTTC.

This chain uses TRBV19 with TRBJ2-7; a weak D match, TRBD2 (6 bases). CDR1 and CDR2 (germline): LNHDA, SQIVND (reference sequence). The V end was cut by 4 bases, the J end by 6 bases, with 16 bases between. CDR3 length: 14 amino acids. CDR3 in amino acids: CASSSWTGEGEQYF. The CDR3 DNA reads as TGTGCCAGTAGTAGCTGGACGGGAGAAGGCGAGCAGTACTTC.

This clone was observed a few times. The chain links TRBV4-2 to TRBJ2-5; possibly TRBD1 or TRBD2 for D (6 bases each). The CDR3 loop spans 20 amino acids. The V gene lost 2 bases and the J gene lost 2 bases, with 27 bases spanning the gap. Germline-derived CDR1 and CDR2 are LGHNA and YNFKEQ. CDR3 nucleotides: TGTGCCAGCAGCCAAAACTGGCGAGGGGGAACGGCGGGATCTCAAGAGACCCAGTACTTC. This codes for CASSQNWRGGTAGSQETQYF.

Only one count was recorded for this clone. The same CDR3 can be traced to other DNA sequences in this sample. The CDR3 DNA follows: TGTGCCAGCTCACCAGGGCAGGGTAATCAGCCCCAGCATTTT. It specifies CASSPGQGNQPQHF. The gene calls are TRBV18 and TRBJ1-5; perhaps TRBD1 as D (5 bases). CDR3 length equals 14 residues. CDR1 and CDR2 (germline): KGHSH, LQKENI. The V and J ends lost 2 bases and 4 bases respectively, with 9 bases between them.